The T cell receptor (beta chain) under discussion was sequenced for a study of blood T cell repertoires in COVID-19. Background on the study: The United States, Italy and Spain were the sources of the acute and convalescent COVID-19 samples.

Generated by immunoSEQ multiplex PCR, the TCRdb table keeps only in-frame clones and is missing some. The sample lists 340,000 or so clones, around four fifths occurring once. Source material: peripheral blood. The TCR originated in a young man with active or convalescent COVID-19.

CDR3: CASNNGGPTTEAFF. CDR3 bases: TGTGCCAGCAACAACGGGGGGCCCACCACTGAAGCTTTCTTT. J is TRBJ1-1 and V is TRBV9, with a tentative D call TRBD1 (6 bases). Trimming left V 6 bases short and J 4 bases short, with 16 bases between. Germline lookup yields CDR1 SGDLS and CDR2 YYNGEE. The CDR3 is made up of 14 amino acids.